This TCR beta chain was observed in a study of shared clonotypes between healthy human individuals. V was clipped by 0 bases and J by 3 bases, with 15 bases between them. Germline assignment: CDR1 SGHDT and CDR2 YYEEEE. This CDR3 contains 16 residues. The data were produced by immunoSEQ multiplex PCR, yet TCRdb's version contains in-frame clones alone and is incomplete. The sample lists approximately 100,000 clones; 55% to 70% were seen once. The sequence was collected from a woman aged 25 to 39 in good health. The sequenced sample consisted of memory CD8+ T cells sorted from blood. As for subset: CD45RO+ cells pooled with CCR7-negative TemRA cells. This chain joins TRBV5-6 and TRBJ2-5; D is uncertain. CDR3 in amino acids: CASSLVDGYLEETQYF. The CDR3 bases are TGTGCCAGCAGCTTGGTTGATGGATACCTTGAAGAGACCCAGTACTTC.